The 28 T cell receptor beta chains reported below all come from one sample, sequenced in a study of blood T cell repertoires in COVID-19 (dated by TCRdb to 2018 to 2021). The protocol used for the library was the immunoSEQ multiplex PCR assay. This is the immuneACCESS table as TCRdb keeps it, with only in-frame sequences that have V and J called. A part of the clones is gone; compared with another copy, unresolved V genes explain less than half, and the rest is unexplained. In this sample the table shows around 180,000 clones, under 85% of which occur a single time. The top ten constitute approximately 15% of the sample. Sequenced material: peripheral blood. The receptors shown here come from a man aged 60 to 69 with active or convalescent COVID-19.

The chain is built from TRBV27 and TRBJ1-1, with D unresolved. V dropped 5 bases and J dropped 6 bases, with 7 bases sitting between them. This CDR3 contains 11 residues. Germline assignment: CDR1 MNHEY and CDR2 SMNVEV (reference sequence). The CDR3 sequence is CASSRGSEAFF. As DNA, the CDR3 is TGTGCCAGCAGTCGCGGGTCTGAAGCTTTCTTT.

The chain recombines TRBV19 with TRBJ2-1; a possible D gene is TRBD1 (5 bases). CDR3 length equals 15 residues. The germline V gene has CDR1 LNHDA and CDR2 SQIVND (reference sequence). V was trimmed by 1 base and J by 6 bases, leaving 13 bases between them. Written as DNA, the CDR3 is TGTGCCAGTAGTATAGTTAGGGGAATTGTCAATGAGCAGTTCTTC. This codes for CASSIVRGIVNEQFF.

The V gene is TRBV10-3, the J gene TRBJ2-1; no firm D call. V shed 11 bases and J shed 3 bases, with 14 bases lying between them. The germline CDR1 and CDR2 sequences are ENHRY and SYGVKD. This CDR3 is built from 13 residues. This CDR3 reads CAAARSLYNEQFF. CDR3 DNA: TGTGCCGCCGCTAGATCCCTCTACAATGAGCAGTTCTTC.

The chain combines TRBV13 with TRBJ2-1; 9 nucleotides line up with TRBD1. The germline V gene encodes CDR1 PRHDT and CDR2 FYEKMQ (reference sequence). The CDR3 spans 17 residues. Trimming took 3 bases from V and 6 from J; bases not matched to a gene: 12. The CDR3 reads CASSLPGTGRGINEQFF. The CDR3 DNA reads TGTGCCAGCAGCTTGCCTGGGACAGGGAGGGGGATCAATGAGCAGTTCTTC.

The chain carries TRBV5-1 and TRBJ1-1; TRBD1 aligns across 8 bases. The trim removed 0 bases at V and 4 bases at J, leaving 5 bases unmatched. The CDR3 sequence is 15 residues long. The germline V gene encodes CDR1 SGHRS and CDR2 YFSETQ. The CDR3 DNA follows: TGCGCCAGCAGCTTGGAGGCCAGGGGGCTCACTGAAGCTTTCTTT. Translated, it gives CASSLEARGLTEAFF. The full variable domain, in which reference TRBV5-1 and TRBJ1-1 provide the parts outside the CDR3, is KAGVTQTPRYLIKTRGQQVTLSCSPISGHRSVSWYQQTPGQGLQFLFEYFSETQRNKGNFPGRFSGRQFSNSRSEMNVSTLELGDSALYLCASSLEARGLTEAFFGQGTRLTVV.

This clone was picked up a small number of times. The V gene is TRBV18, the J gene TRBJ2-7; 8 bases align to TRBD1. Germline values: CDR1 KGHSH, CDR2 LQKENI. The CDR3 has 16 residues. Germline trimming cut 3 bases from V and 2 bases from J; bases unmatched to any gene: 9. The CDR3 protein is CASSPQVGQGTYEQYF. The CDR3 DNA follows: TGTGCCAGCTCACCTCAAGTTGGACAGGGCACCTACGAGCAGTACTTC.

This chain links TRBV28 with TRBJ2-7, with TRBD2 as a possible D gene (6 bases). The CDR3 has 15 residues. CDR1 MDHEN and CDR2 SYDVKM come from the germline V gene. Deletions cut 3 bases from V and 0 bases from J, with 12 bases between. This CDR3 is CASSLAGSRSYEQYF. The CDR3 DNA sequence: TGTGCCAGCAGTTTGGCCGGGAGTCGCTCCTACGAGCAGTACTTC. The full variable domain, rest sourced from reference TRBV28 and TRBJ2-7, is DVKVTQSSRYLVKRTGEKVFLECVQDMDHENMFWYRQDPGLGLRLIYFSYDVKMKEKGDIPEGYSVSREKKERFSLILESASTNQTSMYLCASSLAGSRSYEQYFGPGTRLTVT.

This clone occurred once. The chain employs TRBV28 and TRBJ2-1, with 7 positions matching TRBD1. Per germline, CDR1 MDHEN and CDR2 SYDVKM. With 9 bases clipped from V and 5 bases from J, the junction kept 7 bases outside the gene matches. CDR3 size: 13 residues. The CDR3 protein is CASRGQADNEQFF. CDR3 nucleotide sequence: TGTGCCAGTAGAGGACAGGCCGACAATGAGCAGTTCTTC.

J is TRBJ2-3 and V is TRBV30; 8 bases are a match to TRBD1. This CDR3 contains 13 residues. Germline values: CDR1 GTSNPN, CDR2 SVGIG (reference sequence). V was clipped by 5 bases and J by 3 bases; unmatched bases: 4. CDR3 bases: TGTGCCTGGGACAGGGGCGCTACAGATACGCAGTATTTT. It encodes CAWDRGATDTQYF.

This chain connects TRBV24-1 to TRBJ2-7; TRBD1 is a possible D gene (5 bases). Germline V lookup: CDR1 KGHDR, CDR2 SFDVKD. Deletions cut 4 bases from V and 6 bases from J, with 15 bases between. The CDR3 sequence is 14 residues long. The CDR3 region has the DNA TGTGCCACCAGTGAAGCTGGCAGGGAATCCGAGCAGTACTTC. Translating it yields CATSEAGRESEQYF.

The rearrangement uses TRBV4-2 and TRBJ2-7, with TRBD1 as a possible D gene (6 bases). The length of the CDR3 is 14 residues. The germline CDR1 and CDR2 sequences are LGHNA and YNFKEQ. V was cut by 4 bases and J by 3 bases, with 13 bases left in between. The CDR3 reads CASSRDMYNYEQYF. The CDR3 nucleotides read TGTGCCAGCAGCCGGGACATGTACAACTACGAGCAGTACTTC.

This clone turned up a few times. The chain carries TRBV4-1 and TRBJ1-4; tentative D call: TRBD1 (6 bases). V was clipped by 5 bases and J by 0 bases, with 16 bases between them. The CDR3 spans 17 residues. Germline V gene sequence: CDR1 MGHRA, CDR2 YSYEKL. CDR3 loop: CASSTPPRQATNEKLFF. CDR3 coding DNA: TGCGCCAGCAGCACGCCCCCGAGACAGGCAACTAATGAAAAACTGTTTTTT.

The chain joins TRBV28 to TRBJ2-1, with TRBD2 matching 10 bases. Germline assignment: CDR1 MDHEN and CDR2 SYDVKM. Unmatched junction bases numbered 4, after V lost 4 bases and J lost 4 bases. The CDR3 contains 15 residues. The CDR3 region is CASSSPAGGYNEQFF. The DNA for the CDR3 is TGTGCCAGCAGTTCCCCAGCGGGAGGGTACAATGAGCAGTTCTTC.

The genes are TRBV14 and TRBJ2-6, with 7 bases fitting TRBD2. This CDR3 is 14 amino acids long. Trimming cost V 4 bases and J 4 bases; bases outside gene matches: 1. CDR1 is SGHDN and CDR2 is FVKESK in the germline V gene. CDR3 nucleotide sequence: TGTGCCAGCAGCCCAGCGGGAGGGGCCAACGTCCTGACTTTC. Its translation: CASSPAGGANVLTF.

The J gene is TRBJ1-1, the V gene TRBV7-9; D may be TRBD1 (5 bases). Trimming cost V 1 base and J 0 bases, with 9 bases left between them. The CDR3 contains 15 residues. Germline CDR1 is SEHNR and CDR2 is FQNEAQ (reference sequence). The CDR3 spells CASSLGAGLNTEAFF. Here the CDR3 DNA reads TGTGCCAGCAGCTTAGGGGCAGGGCTGAACACTGAAGCTTTCTTT.

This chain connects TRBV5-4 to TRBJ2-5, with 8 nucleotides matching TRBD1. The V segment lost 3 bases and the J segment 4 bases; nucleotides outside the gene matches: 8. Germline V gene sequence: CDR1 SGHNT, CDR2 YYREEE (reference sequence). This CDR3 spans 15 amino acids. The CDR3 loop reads CASSSQGAKGETQYF. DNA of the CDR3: TGTGCCAGCAGCTCCCAGGGGGCTAAAGGAGAGACCCAGTACTTC.

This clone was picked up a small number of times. Here the CDR3 DNA reads TGTGCCAGCAGGAACCCCGGGGATTCCGGAGACGAGCAGTACTTC. It translates to CASRNPGDSGDEQYF. The chain couples TRBV6-6 to TRBJ2-7; D possibly corresponds to TRBD2 (5 bases). Trimming shortened V by 6 bases and J by 5 bases, and 20 bases separated the two germline ends. The CDR3 sequence is 15 residues long. The germline CDR1 and CDR2 sequences are MNHNY and SVGAGI (reference sequence).

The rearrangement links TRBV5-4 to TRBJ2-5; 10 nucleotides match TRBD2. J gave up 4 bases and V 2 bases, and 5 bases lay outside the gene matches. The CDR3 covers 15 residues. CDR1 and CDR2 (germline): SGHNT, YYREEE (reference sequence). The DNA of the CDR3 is TGTGCCAGCAGCTTTCCCACTAGCGGGACAGAGACCCAGTACTTC. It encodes CASSFPTSGTETQYF. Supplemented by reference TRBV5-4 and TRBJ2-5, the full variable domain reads ETGVTQSPTHLIKTRGQQVTLRCSSQSGHNTVSWYQQALGQGPQFIFQYYREEENGRGNFPPRFSGLQFPNYSSELNVNALELDDSALYLCASSFPTSGTETQYFGPGTRLLVL.

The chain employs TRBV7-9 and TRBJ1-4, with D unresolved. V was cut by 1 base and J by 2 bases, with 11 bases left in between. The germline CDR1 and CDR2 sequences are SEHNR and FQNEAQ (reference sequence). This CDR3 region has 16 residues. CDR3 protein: CASSLGTQATNEKLFF. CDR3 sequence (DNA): TGTGCCAGCAGCTTAGGGACTCAGGCGACTAATGAAAAACTGTTTTTT.

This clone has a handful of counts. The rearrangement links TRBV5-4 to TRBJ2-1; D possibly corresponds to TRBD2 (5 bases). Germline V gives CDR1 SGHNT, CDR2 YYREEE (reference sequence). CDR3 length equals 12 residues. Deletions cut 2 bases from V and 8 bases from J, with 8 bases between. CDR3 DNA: TGTGCCAGCAGCTTTAGCGAGGATGAGCAGTTCTTC. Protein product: CASSFSEDEQFF.

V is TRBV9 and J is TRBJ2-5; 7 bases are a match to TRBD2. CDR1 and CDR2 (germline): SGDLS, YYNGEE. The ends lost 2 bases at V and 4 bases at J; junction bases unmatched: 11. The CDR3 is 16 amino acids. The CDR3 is CASSVGLAASRETQYF. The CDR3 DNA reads TGTGCCAGCAGCGTTGGGCTAGCGGCCTCGCGAGAGACCCAGTACTTC.

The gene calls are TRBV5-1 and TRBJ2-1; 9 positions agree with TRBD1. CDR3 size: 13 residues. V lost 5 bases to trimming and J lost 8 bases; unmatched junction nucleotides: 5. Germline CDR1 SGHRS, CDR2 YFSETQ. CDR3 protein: CASRGQGIDEQFF. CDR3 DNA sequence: TGCGCCAGCAGGGGACAGGGAATCGATGAGCAGTTCTTC.

The CDR3 sequence is CASSPQKTSEQYF. In DNA, the CDR3 is TGTGCCAGCTCACCCCAAAAGACTAGCGAGCAGTACTTC. This chain joins TRBV18 and TRBJ2-7; D perhaps matches TRBD2 (6 bases). V dropped 3 bases and J dropped 6 bases, with 12 bases sitting between them. Germline CDR1 KGHSH, CDR2 LQKENI. The CDR3 length is 13 residues.

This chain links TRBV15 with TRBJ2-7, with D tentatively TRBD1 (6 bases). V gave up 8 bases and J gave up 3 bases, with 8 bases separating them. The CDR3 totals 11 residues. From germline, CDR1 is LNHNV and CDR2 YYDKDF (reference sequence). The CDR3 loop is CATGTLYEQYF. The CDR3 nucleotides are TGTGCCACCGGGACACTCTACGAGCAGTACTTC.

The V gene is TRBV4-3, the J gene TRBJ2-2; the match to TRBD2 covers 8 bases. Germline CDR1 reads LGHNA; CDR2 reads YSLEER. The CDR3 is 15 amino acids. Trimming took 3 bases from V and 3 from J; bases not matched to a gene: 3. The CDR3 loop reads CASSQIAGYTGELFF. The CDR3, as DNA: TGCGCCAGCAGCCAGATAGCGGGATACACCGGGGAGCTGTTTTTT.

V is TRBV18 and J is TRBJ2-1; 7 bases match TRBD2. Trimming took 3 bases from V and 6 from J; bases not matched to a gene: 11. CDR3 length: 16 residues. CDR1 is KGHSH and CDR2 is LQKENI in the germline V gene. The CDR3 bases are TGTGCCAGCTCACCGATGGAGGGAGGGCTCCCCAATGAGCAGTTCTTC. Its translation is CASSPMEGGLPNEQFF.

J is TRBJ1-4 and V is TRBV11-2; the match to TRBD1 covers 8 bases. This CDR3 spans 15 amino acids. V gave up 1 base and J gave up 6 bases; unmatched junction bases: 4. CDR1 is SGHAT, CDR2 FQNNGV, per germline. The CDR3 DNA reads TGTGCCAGCAGCTTAGGACAGGGGTTACATGAAAAACTGTTTTTT. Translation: CASSLGQGLHEKLFF.

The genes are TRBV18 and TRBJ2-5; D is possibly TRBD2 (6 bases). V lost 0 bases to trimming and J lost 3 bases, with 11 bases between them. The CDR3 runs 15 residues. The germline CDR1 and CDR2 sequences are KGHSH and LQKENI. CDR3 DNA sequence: TGTGCCAGCTCACCACCTCAAGGAGGGGAAGAGACCCAGTACTTC. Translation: CASSPPQGGEETQYF. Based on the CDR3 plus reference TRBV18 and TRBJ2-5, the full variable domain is NAGVMQNPRHLVRRRGQEARLRCSPMKGHSHVYWYRQLPEEGLKFMVYLQKENIIDESGMPKERFSAEFPKEGPSILRIQQVVRGDSAAYFCASSPPQGGEETQYFGPGTRLLVL.